The 8 T cell receptor beta chains below all came from one sample that was sequenced in a study of CD8 T cells in ankylosing spondylitis (dated by TCRdb to 2015 to 2018). Library method: 5' RACE. Sequencing instrument: Illumina HiSeq 2500. The public reads were reanalyzed by TCRdb: fastp trimming at Q25, MiXCR alignment, in-frame beta chains only. Records with the same CDR3 protein are collapsed into one entry carrying the most frequent genes and DNA. This sample lists around 130,000 distinct CDR3 sequences; approximately 9.7% were detected once. About 3.3% of the sample is in the top ten clones. Sequenced input: blood, either unsorted or a sorted T cell fraction (not recorded which). All receptors derive from a male donor with ankylosing spondylitis or in good health (not recorded which).

This clonotype was detected ten times or more. The CDR3 DNA sequence: TGTGCCACCAGCAGATCCGGGACAGGGCCAGATACGCAGTATTTT. Protein sequence: CATSRSGTGPDTQYF. The chain recombines TRBV15 with TRBJ2-3; 9 bases fit TRBD1. In germline, CDR1 is LNHNV, CDR2 YYDKDF (reference sequence). The CDR3 consists of 15 residues. V was clipped by 2 bases and J by 4 bases; unmatched bases: 4. The full variable domain, its missing parts supplied by reference TRBV15 and TRBJ2-3, is DAMVIQNPRYQVTQFGKPVTLSCSQTLNHNVMYWYQQKSSQAPKLLFHYYDKDFNNEADTPDNFQSRRPNTSFCFLDIRSPGLGDTAMYLCATSRSGTGPDTQYFGPGTRLTVL.

This clonotype showed up many times. The chain employs TRBV20-1 and TRBJ2-1; 7 bases are a match to TRBD2. Germline CDR1 reads DFQATT; CDR2 reads SNEGSKA (reference sequence). V lost 5 bases to trimming and J lost 6 bases; unmatched junction nucleotides: 10. The CDR3 is 14 residues long. Here the CDR3 DNA reads TGCAGTGCTGGGGACTACAAAATGCCCAATGAGCAGTTCTTC. Encoded protein: CSAGDYKMPNEQFF.

This clonotype was detected ten times or more. V is TRBV20-1 and J is TRBJ2-5, with 7 bases fitting TRBD1. Germline CDR1 and CDR2: DFQATT and SNEGSKA (reference sequence). The CDR3 extends over 16 amino acids. V lost 6 bases, J lost 2 bases, and 15 bases stayed unmatched. CDR3 nucleotide sequence: TGCAGTGCGTCACTTCCCCGACAGGGACATCAAGAGACCCAGTACTTC. It is translated as CSASLPRQGHQETQYF.

The rearrangement joins TRBV7-2 to TRBJ2-3; 8 positions agree with TRBD2. J gave up 0 bases and V 1 base, and 3 bases lay outside the gene matches. This CDR3 has 16 amino acids. Germline V CDR1 and CDR2: SGHTA, FQGNSA. CDR3: CASSLGPSGSTDTQYF. The CDR3 nucleotides are TGTGCCAGCAGCTTAGGGCCTAGCGGGAGCACAGATACGCAGTATTTT.

This clonotype appeared many times. The chain is built from TRBV4-2 and TRBJ2-3, with 7 bases identical to TRBD1. V shed 6 bases and J 5 bases; nucleotides not matched to a gene: 14. Germline V lookup: CDR1 LGHNA, CDR2 YNFKEQ. The CDR3 loop spans 16 amino acids. The CDR3 sequence is CASSSRQGWSKDTQYF. The DNA for the CDR3 is TGTGCCAGCAGTTCCAGACAGGGTTGGTCTAAAGATACGCAGTATTTT.

This clonotype was counted many times. The chain combines TRBV6-1 with TRBJ2-5; D gene ambiguous. Trimming took 6 bases from V and 2 from J, leaving 16 bases between them. CDR3 length: 15 residues. Looked up from germline, CDR1 is MNHNS and CDR2 is SASEGT. The CDR3 spells CASSPWLEFQETQYF. CDR3 bases: TGTGCCAGCAGCCCCTGGCTAGAATTTCAAGAGACCCAGTACTTC.

On this clonotype itself: This may arise from a read error, as a much more abundant clone is one base away. This rearrangement joins TRBV5-1 to TRBJ2-6; D tentatively reads TRBD1 or TRBD2 (5 bases each). CDR1 SGHRS and CDR2 YFSETQ come from the germline V gene. The CDR3 has 12 amino acids. The CDR3 protein is CATRSGANGLTF. Here the CDR3 DNA reads TGCGCCACCAGGTCCGGGGCCAACGGCCTGACTTTC.

A remark on this clonotype: One end of the junction is discordant with germline, which a read error may explain. The chain is built from TRBV7-3 and TRBJ2-1, with 9 bases lining up with TRBD2. This CDR3 is built from 16 residues. The germline gives CDR1 SGHTA, CDR2 FQGTGA. As DNA, the CDR3 is TGTGCCAGCAGCTTGGGTGGGGCGGGAGGGTACAATGAGCATTTCTTC. Protein product: CASSLGGAGGYNEHFF.